This record covers a single T cell receptor beta chain. This record comes from a study of T cells expressing NK-cell markers. For the study at large: Sorted CD3+CD56+NKG2C+, CD3+CD56+NKG2C- and CD3+CD56-NKG2C+ T cells supplied TCR beta repertoires.

Each CDR3 protein gets one entry in TCRdb, which reprocessed the 5' RACE reads and gives no DNA. This sample's table has 500,000 to 700,000 distinct CDR3 sequences. The material sequenced was blood T cells: a sorted CD56 or NKG2C T cell subset, CD4+ or CD8+ T cells, or bulk PBMC T cells (not recorded which). This clonotype was obtained from a man between 18 and 35 years old in good health.

The CDR3 region is CASQPLAGENTGELFF. The chain is built from TRBV7-9 and TRBJ2-2; the D call from TCRdb, TRBD2, cannot be confirmed without DNA. Germline V lookup: CDR1 SEHNR, CDR2 FQNEAQ (reference sequence). The CDR3 is 16 amino acids.